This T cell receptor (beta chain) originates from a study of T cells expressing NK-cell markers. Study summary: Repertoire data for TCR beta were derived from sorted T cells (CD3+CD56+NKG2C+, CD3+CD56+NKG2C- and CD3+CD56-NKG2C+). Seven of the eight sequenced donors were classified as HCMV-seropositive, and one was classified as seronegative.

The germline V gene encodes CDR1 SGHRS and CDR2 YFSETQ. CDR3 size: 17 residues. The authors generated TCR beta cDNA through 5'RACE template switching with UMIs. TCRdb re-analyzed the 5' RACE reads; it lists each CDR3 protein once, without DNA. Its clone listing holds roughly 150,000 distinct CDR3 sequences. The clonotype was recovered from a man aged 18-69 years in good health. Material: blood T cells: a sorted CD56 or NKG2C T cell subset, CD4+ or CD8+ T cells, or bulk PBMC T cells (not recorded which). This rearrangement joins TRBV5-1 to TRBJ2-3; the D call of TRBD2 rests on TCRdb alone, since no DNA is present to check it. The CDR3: CASSFLAGVPGTDTQYF.